This T cell receptor beta chain is drawn from a study of Ad26.COV2.S vaccination and SARS-CoV-2 variants (dated by TCRdb to the early 2020s). About the full investigation: Donors in the vaccine arm were drawn from COV1001, a multicentre, randomized, double-blind, placebo-controlled phase I-IIa trial testing Ad26.COV2.S in healthy adults. Ad26.COV2.S was given intramuscularly at 5x10^10 or 1x10^11 viral particles, as a single shot or as two shots 56 days apart. Sequencing of the TCRbeta repertoire served to evaluate the specificity and breadth of SARS-CoV-2-reactive T cell receptors following Ad26.COV2.S vaccination. The TCR-sequenced set comprised approximately 32 samples: approximately 20 Ad26.COV2.S vaccine recipients, 5 placebo recipients and 8 SARS-CoV-2 convalescent individuals. Trial participants were randomized into five groups of five: low-dose or high-dose Ad26.COV2.S given once or twice, or placebo on both occasions. Investigators did not know the trial group allocation while performing experiments and assessing outcomes.

CDR1 is given as SGHAT and CDR2 as FQNNGV, both from the germline V gene. From its cysteine to its phenylalanine, the CDR3 spans 13 amino acids. The only DNA kept is the CDR3, 39 bases in frame from the first base. The V and J ends are trimmed by 5 bases and 1 base, leaving 7 bases between them. A word on this clone: Its specific antigen is unknown. No quality values exist for individual bases; no much larger clone is one base distant.

The sample's treatment or condition label is to be understood as: around 19 received Ad26.COV2.S at low or high dose, single or two shots; about 5 received placebo; per-sample allocation not given. Repertoires of vaccine and placebo recipients were sequenced from samples collected on day 63 after the first injection. Cohort 1b enrolled 25 or so adults aged 18-55 years at a single site in Boston, USA, between 29 July and 7 August 2020. Ad26.COV2.S was a replication-incompetent adenovirus type 26 vector expressing a prefusion-stabilized SARS-CoV-2 spike protein from the original Wuhan strain. Study-wide findings and limitations: Non-spike TCR breadth was comparable between vaccine and placebo recipients, consistent with the vaccine containing only spike. Substantial breadth of spike-specific CD8+ and CD4+ T cell responses was reported after vaccination. Comparing responses between vaccine doses or regimens was not something the study was powered to do. The authors noted that total T cell responses may have been underestimated by the TCR breadth and depth analyses. Spike-specific TCR breadth was higher in Ad26.COV2.S recipients than in placebo recipients (P = 0.0014).

The immunoSEQ Assay was the method used to sequence TCRbeta CDR3 regions. After extraction, genomic DNA underwent amplification by bias-controlled multiplex PCR, followed by high-throughput sequencing. On the study's bioinformatics: To quantify the absolute abundance of each unique TCRbeta CDR3 region, sequences were collapsed and filtered. Usable DNA was measured by amplifying reference genes present in all nucleated cells, and TCRbeta template counts were normalized to that usable DNA to estimate T cell fraction. Repertoire TCRs were annotated as SARS-CoV-2-specific by exact matching of V gene, CDR3 amino acid sequence and J gene to a known reactive TCR set. The reference SARS-CoV-2 TCR set came from MIRA and was filtered for enrichment in COVID-19-positive ImmuneCODE repertoires, removing public or cross-reactive TCRs. Drawing on the MIRA antigens, annotated TCRs were analysed further at the level of specific ORF or position within ORF. Breadth was defined as annotated unique rearrangements over total unique productive rearrangements; depth was the summed frequency of those rearrangements. TCR breadth was compared between groups using two-sided Wilcoxon rank-sum tests. TCRdb obtained this table from immuneACCESS and retained in-frame rearrangements with V and J assigned. These tables miss some clones; where compared with another copy, unresolved V genes account for less than half of the shortfall, and the remainder is unexplained. The DNA was the basis for D and trimming; V, J and clone size are from that table. Within this sample are about 280,000 clones, with around 87% of them counted one time only. The ten most abundant clones make up over 2.5% of the sample.

Here the sequenced sample was peripheral blood, taken in a trial of Ad26.COV2.S vaccine versus placebo. Rearrangement joined TRBV11-2 to TRBJ2-3, with the D gene uncertain. The TCR was taken from a person aged 18-65 years who received the Ad26.COV2.S COVID-19 vaccine or a placebo. The CDR3 reads as follows: CASSVKGTDTQYF. At the DNA level, the sequence is TGTGCCAGCAGCGTAAAGGGCACAGATACGCAGTATTTT.